What follows are 9 T cell receptor beta chains derived from one specimen sequenced in a study of blood T cells in healthy people across ages. The authors ran a second PCR of 7 to 11 cycles using a sample-barcoded 5' primer and a J-beta primer mix. TCRdb re-called the 5' RACE reads with MiXCR, one entry per CDR3 protein. The sample consists of 550,000 to 600,000 distinct CDR3 sequences, around half of them appearing once. Sequenced material: blood. The origin of the receptors is an elderly man in good health.

This clonotype occurred a few times. The chain links TRBV6-5 to TRBJ2-2; D is perhaps TRBD1 (6 bases). The ends were cut back, 6 bases at V and 4 bases at J, with 12 bases in the middle. This CDR3 has 14 residues. Looked up from germline, CDR1 is MNHEY and CDR2 is SVGAGI. The CDR3 region is CASRRQDGTGELFF. The CDR3 bases are TGTGCCAGCAGACGACAGGACGGCACCGGGGAGCTGTTTTTT.

V is TRBV7-2 and J is TRBJ2-5; D is unclear. CDR3 length equals 13 residues. Germline V gene lookup returns CDR1 SGHTA and CDR2 FQGNSA. V lost 3 bases and J lost 4, with 9 bases in between. The CDR3 DNA is TGTACCAGCAGCTTCGTACTCTTAGAGACCCAGTACTTC. Amino acids: CTSSFVLLETQYF.

This clonotype appeared a few times. The chain joins TRBV6-5 to TRBJ2-3, with no clear D. The CDR3 has 16 residues. The germline V and J ends were trimmed by 7 bases and 0 bases, with 17 bases remaining between them. The V gene's germline CDR1 is MNHEY and CDR2 SVGAGI. CDR3 nucleotide sequence: TGTGCCAGCACCCGGCTAGACGGATCTAGCACAGATACGCAGTATTTT. Translated, it gives CASTRLDGSSTDTQYF.

This chain uses TRBV13 with TRBJ2-5, with 11 bases fitting TRBD1. The length of the CDR3 is 16 residues. Germline V gene sequence: CDR1 PRHDT, CDR2 FYEKMQ (reference sequence). V was pared by 5 bases and J by 3 bases, with 8 bases of the junction left unmatched. The CDR3 DNA follows: TGTGCCAGCAGCCTGCGGACAGGGGGCGAGGAAGAGACCCAGTACTTC. This encodes CASSLRTGGEEETQYF.

The chain is built from TRBV6-6 and TRBJ1-2; D is perhaps TRBD1 (6 bases). V lost 8 bases to trimming and J lost 3 bases, with 10 bases between them. Per germline, CDR1 MNHNY and CDR2 SVGAGI (reference sequence). The CDR3 spans 12 residues. As DNA, the CDR3 is TGTGCCAGCGATAAGGGGGACTATGGCTACACCTTC. This encodes CASDKGDYGYTF.

In its sample, this clonotype was seen a few times. This chain links TRBV4-3 with TRBJ2-5, with 7 bases aligning to TRBD1. Looked up from germline, CDR1 is LGHNA and CDR2 is YSLEER. The V segment lost 0 bases and the J segment 5 bases; nucleotides outside the gene matches: 6. CDR3 size: 15 residues. The chain's CDR3 is CASSQDPTGLETQYF. The DNA of the CDR3 is TGCGCCAGCAGCCAAGACCCGACAGGGTTGGAGACCCAGTACTTC.

Points on this clonotype: The junction departs from germline at one end; a sequencing error may be responsible. This chain connects TRBV7-2 to TRBJ1-3; maybe TRBD1 (5 bases). This CDR3 has 17 amino acids. Germline V gives CDR1 SGHTA, CDR2 FQGNSA. CDR3 bases: TGTGCCAGCAGCCCTCAGGGAGGCCCCCTCTCTGGGAACACCATATATTTT. It specifies CASSPQGGPLSGNTIYF.

This rearrangement joins TRBV6-5 to TRBJ2-4; D uncertain. V was trimmed by 2 bases and J by 0 bases, leaving 17 bases between them. The CDR3 is 18 amino acids. Germline-derived CDR1 and CDR2 are MNHEY and SVGAGI. DNA of the CDR3: TGTGCCAGCAGTTACGCGCCGTACTTGGTGCTAGCCAAAAACATTCAGTACTTC. As protein: CASSYAPYLVLAKNIQYF.

This clonotype has a handful of counts. A read error is possible here, since a much larger clone lies one base away. The V and J genes are TRBV6-5 and TRBJ2-1; TRBD2 agrees at 9 bases. V gave up 5 bases and J gave up 7 bases; unmatched junction bases: 6. This CDR3 region has 14 residues. CDR1 MNHEY and CDR2 SVGAGI come from the germline V gene. CDR3 DNA: TGTGCCAGCAGTGACGGTAGCGGGGGTAATGAGCAGTTCTTC. Residues: CASSDGSGGNEQFF.